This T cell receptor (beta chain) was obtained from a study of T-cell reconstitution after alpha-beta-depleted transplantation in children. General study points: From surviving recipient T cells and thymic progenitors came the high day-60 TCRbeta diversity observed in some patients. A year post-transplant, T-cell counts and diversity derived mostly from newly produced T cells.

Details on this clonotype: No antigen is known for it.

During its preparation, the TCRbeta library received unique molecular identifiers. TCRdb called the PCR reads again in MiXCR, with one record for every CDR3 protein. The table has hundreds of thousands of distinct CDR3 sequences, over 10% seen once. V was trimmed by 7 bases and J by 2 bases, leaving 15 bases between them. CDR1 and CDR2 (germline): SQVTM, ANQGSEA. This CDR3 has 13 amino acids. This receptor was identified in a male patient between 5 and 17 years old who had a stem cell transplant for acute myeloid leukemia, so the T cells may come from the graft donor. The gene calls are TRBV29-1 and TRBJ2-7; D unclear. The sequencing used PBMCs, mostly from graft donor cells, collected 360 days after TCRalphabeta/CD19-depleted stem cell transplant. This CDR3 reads CSAARAFAYEQYF. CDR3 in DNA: TGCAGCGCTGCACGGGCCTTCGCCTACGAGCAGTACTTC.